One and the same sample provided the 14 T cell receptor beta chains below, sequenced in a study of blood T cell repertoires in COVID-19. Sequencing was performed with immunoSEQ multiplex PCR; in TCRdb, only in-frame clones are kept and a portion is missing. The sample yields approximately 12,000 clones, 88% seen once. The sequenced material came from peripheral blood. The receptors originated from a human donor in a cohort sampled during active COVID-19.

This chain links TRBV7-8 with TRBJ1-1; TRBD1 is a possible D gene (5 bases). This CDR3 contains 13 residues. The V gene's germline CDR1 is SGHVS and CDR2 FQNEAQ. V dropped 4 bases and J dropped 10 bases, with 16 bases sitting between them. The CDR3 sequence: CASSWNSDGGAFF. In DNA form, the CDR3 reads TGTGCCAGCAGCTGGAACAGCGACGGGGGAGCTTTCTTT.

V and J are TRBV6-5 and TRBJ1-3, with D perhaps TRBD1 (5 bases). Deletions cut 4 bases from V and 2 bases from J, with 9 bases between. Per the germline V gene, CDR1 is MNHEY and CDR2 is SVGAGI. The CDR3 extends over 14 amino acids. The CDR3 spells CASSSTVAGNTIYF. The CDR3 nucleotides read TGTGCCAGCAGTTCGACAGTAGCTGGAAACACCATATATTTT.

The genes are TRBV7-9 and TRBJ2-7; TRBD2 is a possible D gene (5 bases). Germline values: CDR1 SEHNR, CDR2 FQNEAQ (reference sequence). V lost 3 bases and J lost 3, with 9 bases in between. The CDR3 is made up of 13 amino acids. The CDR3 sequence is CASSFGGRYEQYF. The CDR3 region has the DNA TGTGCCAGCAGCTTTGGCGGGCGCTACGAGCAGTACTTC.

V gene TRBV7-2 combines with J gene TRBJ2-1; tentatively, D is TRBD1 (5 bases). Trimming cost V 6 bases and J 0 bases, with 12 bases left between them. This CDR3 contains 15 residues. Germline values: CDR1 SGHTA, CDR2 FQGNSA. CDR3 loop: CASRSDRGSYNEQFF. The CDR3 DNA reads TGTGCCAGCAGATCCGACAGAGGCTCCTACAATGAGCAGTTCTTC.

The chain employs TRBV2 and TRBJ1-1; a weak D match, TRBD1 (6 bases). This CDR3 comprises 16 residues. V was cut by 4 bases and J by 1 base, with 16 bases left in between. Germline V lookup: CDR1 SNHLY, CDR2 FYNNEI. The CDR3, as DNA: TGTGCCAGCAGTGGCCGACCGGGACACTCGAACACTGAAGCTTTCTTT. It translates to CASSGRPGHSNTEAFF.

The genes are TRBV9 and TRBJ1-1; D perhaps matches TRBD1 (5 bases). The CDR3 contains 14 residues. With 0 bases removed from V and 3 bases from J, the gap between germline ends came to 9 bases. Germline assignment: CDR1 SGDLS and CDR2 YYNGEE. CDR3 sequence reads: CASSVAPGDTEAFF. In DNA, the CDR3 is TGTGCCAGCAGCGTAGCTCCGGGGGACACTGAAGCTTTCTTT.

The chain links TRBV27 to TRBJ1-4; 8 bases match TRBD1. The germline CDR1 and CDR2 sequences are MNHEY and SMNVEV (reference sequence). This CDR3 is 16 amino acids long. Germline trimming cut 5 bases from V and 6 bases from J; bases unmatched to any gene: 11. Here the CDR3 DNA reads TGTGCCAGCAGTCCAAAGGGGGACAGGCCTTATGAAAAACTGTTTTTT. The encoded protein is CASSPKGDRPYEKLFF.

For the CDR3, the DNA is TGTGCCAGCAGTTACTCCGGGAGACCATACAATGAGCAGTTCTTC. Translated: CASSYSGRPYNEQFF. The chain is built from TRBV6-5 and TRBJ2-1; possible D gene TRBD2, 6 bases. The CDR3 is made up of 15 amino acids. Between the trimmed V and J ends, which lost 0 bases and 4 bases, there was a span of 10 bases. Germline V gene data show CDR1 as MNHEY and CDR2 as SVGAGI.

V gene TRBV9 combines with J gene TRBJ2-3; the D gene is possibly TRBD2 (6 bases). Germline CDR1 reads SGDLS; CDR2 reads YYNGEE. The ends were cut back, 0 bases at V and 4 bases at J, with 15 bases in the middle. The CDR3 loop spans 16 amino acids. DNA of the CDR3: TGTGCCAGCAGCGTAGTTGGCGGGGCGGCCTCAGATACGCAGTATTTT. The encoded protein is CASSVVGGAASDTQYF.

The V gene is TRBV4-1, the J gene TRBJ1-2; maybe TRBD1 (5 bases). The CDR3 loop spans 14 amino acids. The ends were cut back, 1 base at V and 7 bases at J, with 13 bases in the middle. Germline CDR1 MGHRA, CDR2 YSYEKL. The CDR3 protein is CASSQVVSGGGYTF. The CDR3, as DNA: TGCGCCAGCAGCCAAGTAGTTTCGGGGGGTGGCTACACCTTC.

This chain connects TRBV9 to TRBJ2-1; D is possibly TRBD1 (6 bases). Between the trimmed V and J ends, which lost 2 bases and 2 bases, there was a span of 11 bases. CDR1 SGDLS and CDR2 YYNGEE come from the germline V gene. The CDR3 is 15 amino acids. CDR3 sequence: CASSVETGTYNEQFF. The CDR3 DNA is TGTGCCAGCAGCGTTGAGACAGGTACCTACAATGAGCAGTTCTTC.

The V gene is TRBV24-1, the J gene TRBJ2-2; 7 bases are shared with TRBD1. J was trimmed by 7 bases and V by 2 bases; bases with no gene match: 9. The CDR3 consists of 16 residues. The germline CDR1 and CDR2 sequences are KGHDR and SFDVKD. The CDR3 here is CATSDSLDRTGGELFF. The CDR3 DNA reads as TGTGCCACCAGTGATTCCCTGGACAGGACGGGCGGGGAGCTGTTTTTT.

The CDR3, as DNA: TGTGCCAGCAGCTCGACACTAGCGGGGGAGTTCAATGAGCAGTTCTTC. This gives the protein CASSSTLAGEFNEQFF. V usage is TRBV7-9 and J usage is TRBJ2-1; 11 bases are a match to TRBD2. This CDR3 spans 16 amino acids. CDR1 is SEHNR and CDR2 is FQNEAQ in the germline V gene (reference sequence). V shed 4 bases and J 6 bases; nucleotides not matched to a gene: 8. Full variable domain (remainder filled in from reference TRBV7-9 and TRBJ2-1): DTGVSQNPRHKITKRGQNVTFRCDPISEHNRLYWYRQTLGQGPEFLTYFQNEAQLEKSRLLSDRFSAERPKGSFSTLEIQRTEQGDSAMYLCASSSTLAGEFNEQFFGPGTRLTVL.

The chain employs TRBV27 and TRBJ1-6; 8 bases align to TRBD1. Germline V gives CDR1 MNHEY, CDR2 SMNVEV (reference sequence). This CDR3 contains 18 residues. Trimming took 3 bases from V and 8 from J; bases not matched to a gene: 15. In nucleotides, the CDR3 is TGTGCCAGCAGTTTTGGACAGGGTGGAAAACCCGCCCATTCACCCCTCCACTTT. Protein: CASSFGQGGKPAHSPLHF.